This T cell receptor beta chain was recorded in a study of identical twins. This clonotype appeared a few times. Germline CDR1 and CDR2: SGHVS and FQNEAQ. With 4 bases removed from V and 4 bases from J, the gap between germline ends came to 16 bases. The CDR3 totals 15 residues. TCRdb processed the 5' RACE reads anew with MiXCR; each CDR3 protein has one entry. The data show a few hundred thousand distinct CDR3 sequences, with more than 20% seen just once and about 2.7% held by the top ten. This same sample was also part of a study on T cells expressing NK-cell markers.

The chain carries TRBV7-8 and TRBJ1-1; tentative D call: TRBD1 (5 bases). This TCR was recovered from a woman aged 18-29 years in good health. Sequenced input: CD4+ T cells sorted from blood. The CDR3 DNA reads TGTGCCAGCAGCTACGGCCAGCGACAGCTCACTGAAGCTTTCTTT. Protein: CASSYGQRQLTEAFF.